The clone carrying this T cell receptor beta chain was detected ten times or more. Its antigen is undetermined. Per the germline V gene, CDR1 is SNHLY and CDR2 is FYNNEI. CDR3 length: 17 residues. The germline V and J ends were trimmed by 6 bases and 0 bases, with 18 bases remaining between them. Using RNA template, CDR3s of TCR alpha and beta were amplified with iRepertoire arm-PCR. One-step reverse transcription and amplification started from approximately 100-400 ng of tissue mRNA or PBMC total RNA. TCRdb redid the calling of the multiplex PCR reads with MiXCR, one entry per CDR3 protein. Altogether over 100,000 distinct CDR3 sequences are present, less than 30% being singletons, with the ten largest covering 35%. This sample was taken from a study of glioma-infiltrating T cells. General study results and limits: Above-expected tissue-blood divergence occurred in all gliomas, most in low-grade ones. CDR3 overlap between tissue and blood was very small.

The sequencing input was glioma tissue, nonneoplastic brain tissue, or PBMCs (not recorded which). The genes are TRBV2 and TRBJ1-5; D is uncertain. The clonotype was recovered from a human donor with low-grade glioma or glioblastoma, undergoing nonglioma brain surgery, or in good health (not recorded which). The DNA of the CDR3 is TGTGCCAGCAGCCAATCTCCTCTGAAATATAGCAATCAGCCCCAGCATTTT. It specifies CASSQSPLKYSNQPQHF. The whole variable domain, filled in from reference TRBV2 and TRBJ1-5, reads EPEVTQTPSHQVTQMGQEVILRCVPISNHLYFYWYRQILGQKVEFLVSFYNNEISEKSEIFDDQFSVERPDGSNFTLKIRSTKLEDSAMYFCASSQSPLKYSNQPQHFGDGTRLSIL.